The entry below describes one TCR beta chain. What it recognizes is unknown. The CDR3 is 18 residues long. The junction had 17 bases not matched to a gene; V was cut back by 0 bases and J by 7 bases. Germline values: CDR1 SGDLS, CDR2 YYNGEE. This PCR relied on a set of 60 Vbeta primers and 13 Jbeta primers. Sequencing was performed with immunoSEQ multiplex PCR; in TCRdb, only in-frame clones are kept and a portion is missing. The sample holds roughly 130,000 clones, about 83% seen once. This record comes from a study of cytomegalovirus exposure and HLA in healthy donors. Broader study findings: Previously analyzed data showed that most TCR beta V segments were productive at a frequency of about 87% or about 30%.

Donors consisted of healthy bone marrow donors. The chain combines TRBV9 with TRBJ1-2; the match to TRBD1 covers 8 bases. This TCR was sampled from a girl aged 2 to 10 in good health and CMV-seronegative. Specimen: PBMCs. The CDR3 DNA follows: TGTGCCAGCAGCGTAGACGGAAACTATCAGGGGGCGCTTTTTGGCTACACCTTC. Protein product: CASSVDGNYQGALFGYTF.